This section outlines one T cell receptor (beta chain) sequence together with its context. The antigen remains undetermined. The sample belongs to a study of T-cell reconstitution after alpha-beta-depleted transplantation in children. A TCRbeta library incorporating unique molecular identifiers was prepared. MiXCR, run by TCRdb on the PCR reads, gives a single entry per CDR3 protein. Here the sample spans fewer than 700,000 distinct CDR3 sequences, under 15% being singletons. Study-wide results and limits: High day-60 TCRbeta diversity in some patients came from surviving recipient T cells and thymic progenitors. T-cell counts and diversity were attributed mostly to newly produced T cells one year after transplant. At around two months after transplant, the alpha-beta T cells were reportedly derived from several hundred expanded clones that came from non-depleted graft cells.

The material sequenced was PBMCs, mostly from graft donor cells, taken 360 days after TCRalphabeta/CD19-depleted stem cell transplant. This TCR derives from a male patient aged 10-17 years who had a stem cell transplant for acute myeloid leukemia, so the T cells may come from the graft donor.

The CDR3 nucleotides read TGCAGTGCTAGAGATGTGTCTAGCGGGAGGTACTCTAGCACAGATACGCAGTATTTT. It specifies CSARDVSSGRYSSTDTQYF. The chain joins TRBV20-1 to TRBJ2-3; TRBD2 matches 11 bases. The trim removed 0 bases at V and 0 bases at J, leaving 11 bases unmatched. The CDR3 spans 19 residues. Looked up from germline, CDR1 is DFQATT and CDR2 is SNEGSKA (reference sequence).